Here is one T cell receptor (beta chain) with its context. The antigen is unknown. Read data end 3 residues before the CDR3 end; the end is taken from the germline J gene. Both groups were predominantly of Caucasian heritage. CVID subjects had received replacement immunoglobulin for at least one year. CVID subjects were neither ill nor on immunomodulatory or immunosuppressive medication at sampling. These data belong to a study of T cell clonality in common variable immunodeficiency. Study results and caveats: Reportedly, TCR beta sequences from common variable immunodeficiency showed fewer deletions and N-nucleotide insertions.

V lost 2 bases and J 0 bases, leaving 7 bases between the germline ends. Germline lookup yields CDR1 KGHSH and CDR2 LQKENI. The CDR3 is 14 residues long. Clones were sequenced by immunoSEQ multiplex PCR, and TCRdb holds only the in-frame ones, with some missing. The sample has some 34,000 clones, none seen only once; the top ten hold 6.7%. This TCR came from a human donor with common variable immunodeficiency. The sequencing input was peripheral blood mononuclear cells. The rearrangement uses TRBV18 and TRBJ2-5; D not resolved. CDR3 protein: CASSPFTDQETQYF. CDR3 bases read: TGTGCCAGCTCACCATTTACAGACCAAGAGACC.